The next 2 T cell receptor beta chains were all read from a single sample in a study of T-cell reconstitution after alpha-beta-depleted transplantation in children. Researchers prepared the TCRbeta library using unique molecular identifiers, the study reports. A single record per CDR3 protein comes from TCRdb applying MiXCR to the PCR reads. Of about 280,000 distinct CDR3 sequences in the sample, around 10% were seen once. The sequenced sample was peripheral blood, obtained 180 days after TCRalphabeta/CD19-depleted stem cell transplant. Receptors originate from a male patient aged 2-15 years who had a stem cell transplant for chronic granulomatous disease, so the T cells may come from the graft donor.

In regard to this clonotype: At one end the junction does not follow the germline gene, possibly because of a read error. V gene TRBV7-7 combines with J gene TRBJ2-1, with D possibly TRBD1 on 5 matching bases. Germline V gives CDR1 SSHAT, CDR2 FNYEAQ (reference sequence). CDR3 length equals 13 residues. CDR3 in amino acids: CASSLDTYNEQLF. The CDR3 DNA reads as TGTGCTAGCAGCCTGGACACATACAATGAGCAGCTCTTC.

This clonotype was counted only a few times. The chain recombines TRBV6-5 with TRBJ2-6; the D gene is possibly TRBD1 (6 bases). This CDR3 has 16 residues. Trimming shortened V by 2 bases and J by 0 bases, and 8 bases separated the two germline ends. Per germline, CDR1 MNHEY and CDR2 SVGAGI. The CDR3 here is CASSYGQNSGANVLTF. The CDR3 nucleotides are TGTGCCAGCAGTTACGGACAGAACTCTGGGGCCAACGTCCTGACTTTC.